This T cell receptor beta chain originates from a study of blood T cells in healthy people across ages (dated by TCRdb to the mid-2010s). For the study in its entirety: In model experiments, template switching captured about one uniquely barcoded TCR beta cDNA molecule for every two T cells. For two donors (one aged 18 to 30 and one aged 80 or older), the study analyzed two additional independent replicas of 1 million unique cDNA reads from the same blood draw. Donors were grouped into four age groups: young (average roughly 15 years), middle-aged (under 40), aged (around 60) and long-lived (just over 80). Age-related changes in TCR beta repertoire diversity were measured in the study by deep sequencing normalized with unique cDNA molecular identifiers. Donors of different ages were randomly distributed across sequencing lanes to avoid experimental bias.

The CDR3 has 13 amino acids, counting the end cysteine and phenylalanine. The kept DNA is CDR3 alone, 39 bases in frame from the first base. CDR1 and CDR2 are read off the germline V gene as SNHLY and FYNNEI. V loses 11 bases, J loses 4 bases, and the germline ends lie 15 bases apart. This clonotype came up many times. The clone's antigen remains unknown. It has no much larger one-base neighbor in the sample; base qualities were not kept. The research as a whole found: Observed TCR beta diversity per million T cells fell roughly linearly with age, and a significant reduction was already apparent by age around 40. Total diversity estimates from one million sequenced T cells were considered lower bounds and underestimates. The CMV infection status of donors was not known, potentially confounding age-related changes in expanded clonotypes. Conclusive comparison of naive and antigen-experienced compartments was prevented by the profiling of bulk unsorted PBMCs. Observed TCR beta diversity correlated strongly with the percentage of naive T cells measured by flow cytometry. The long-lived group showed more naive CD4+ T cells, fewer expanded clones and increased TCR diversity than the aged group, suggesting age selection.

The 40 or so donors, aged about 6 to 95 years, were systemically healthy Caucasian individuals from Russia. Each donor gave ten milliliters of peripheral blood, collected into EDTA-treated Vacutainer tubes. Ficoll-Paque density-gradient centrifugation was used to isolate PBMCs, with at least 7 million obtained per sample. Trizol reagent was used to extract total RNA from PBMCs, with at least 6 micrograms per sample. The percentages of naive CD45RAhigh/CD27high T cells were determined by flow cytometry on a PBMC aliquot from every donor. Receptor amplification or capture employed 5' RACE. Instrument on record: Illumina HiSeq 2500. A second about 7 to 12 cycle PCR used a sample-barcoded 5' primer and a J-beta primer mix. Each TCR beta cDNA molecule received a unique molecular identifier from a template-switch 5' adaptor carrying 12 random nucleotides. Each sample yielded at least 2.5 million CDR3-containing paired-end reads. The Mint cDNA synthesis kit, primed by a TRBC-specific oligonucleotide, was used to synthesize first-strand cDNA from all RNA. All cDNA was treated with uracil-DNA glycosylase and then went through a first 18-cycle PCR with the universal primers M1SS and BC2_uni_R. For the original study's pipeline: Normalization of each sample was performed by random selection of 1 million high-quality reads, each carrying a distinct molecular identifier. Instead of being binned into consensus sequences, reads that shared molecular identifiers were thrown out. MiTCR, set to a Q25 quality threshold and the strictest error-elimination algorithm, was used for CDR3 identification, clonotype clustering and error correction. A nonparametric unseen species model using Euler transformation provided a lower-bound estimate of total TCR beta diversity. The public sequencing data were trimmed at Q25 with fastp and processed into clonotypes with MiXCR by TCRdb, which kept only in-frame beta chains. A single entry per CDR3 protein holds the most common genes and DNA from its merged rows. In this record, the V and J calls reflect TCRdb's handling and not the investigators' own analysis. The sample data list 700,000 or so distinct CDR3 sequences, and roughly two fifths of these were observed just once. Clones ranked in the top ten supply about 30% of the sample.

This receptor was taken from a man aged 80 or over in good health. Material: blood. The rearrangement joined TRBV2 to TRBJ2-1; the D gene cannot be named for sure. The CDR3 region: CAAGRISYNEQFF. The nucleotide sequence reads as follows: TGTGCCGCCGGACGGATCTCTTACAATGAGCAGTTCTTC.